This TCR beta chain is drawn from a study of blood T cell repertoires in COVID-19. CDR1 is PRHDT, CDR2 FYEKMQ, per germline (reference sequence). V trimming: 5 bases; J trimming: 0 bases; junction bases outside the gene matches: 2. The CDR3 has 14 residues. In the original analysis: By means of reference gene primer amplification, nucleated cell counts were estimated. The data were produced by immunoSEQ multiplex PCR, yet TCRdb's version contains in-frame clones alone and is incomplete. D and trimming come from the DNA, and the V and J calls and clone size come from that table. The data show some 110,000 clones, with about 85% seen just once and roughly 4% held by the top ten. This clone was counted a few times.

The rearrangement joins TRBV13 to TRBJ2-3, with 7 bases matching TRBD2. Sequenced input: peripheral blood. This receptor was obtained from a man aged 45-65 years with acute or convalescent COVID-19. The CDR3 is CASSPRGSTDTQYF. The CDR3 DNA is TGTGCCAGCAGCCCGCGGGGGAGCACAGATACGCAGTATTTT.